The source of this T cell receptor (beta chain) is a study of blood T cell repertoires in COVID-19 (dated by TCRdb to the early 2020s). Regarding the research as a whole: Samples covering the acute and convalescent phases of COVID-19 were provided by collaborators in the United States, Italy and Spain. The material from the prospective study consisted of cDNA or gDNA derived from T cells, B-cell-depleted T cells, or PBMCs. A freely available public database, intended as a resource for researchers studying the immune response to SARS-CoV-2, is where the repertoires were released. A de-identified subject ID, COVID-19 status, age in years and sex were almost always included in the sample metadata. Where available, HLA class I and class II types were taken from metadata supplied by the sample provider and were not determined by assay-based typing. Samples came from the ongoing ImmuneRACE study (first 160 participants) plus 1,254 subjects from 6 global collaborators. Subjects who had been exposed to COVID-19, were actively infected with it, or had recovered from it provided the deeply sampled blood TCRbeta repertoires that made up the dataset.

The full study reports these points: The quantity of clinical and demographic metadata differed by source and by participant and was supplied without curation.

Regarding this clone: This receptor's antigen is unknown. Base qualities were left out, and no much larger clone turns up one base away.

TCRbeta CDR3 regions were amplified from genomic DNA using the immunoSEQ Assay, a bias-controlled multiplex PCR. On the authors' methods: Within the assay, amplification of reference gene primers was used to estimate how many nucleated cells each sample contained. Sequence reads were collapsed and filtered to measure the absolute abundance of every unique TCRbeta CDR3 rearrangement. For each sample, productive Simpson clonality was calculated as the square root of Simpson's diversity index across productive rearrangements. TCRdb holds this immuneACCESS table with in-frame rearrangements only. Some clones are missing; in checked studies, unresolved V genes explain under half, and the rest has no known cause. Clonal size and the V and J genes are those of that table, whereas D and trimming came from the DNA. Present in this sample are about 250,000 clones, more than 75% of which were seen just once. The ten largest clones represent 1.5% to 2% of the sample.

Per the germline V gene, ENHRY is the CDR1 and SYGVKD is the CDR2. V and J are trimmed by 2 bases and 4 bases, and the gene matches miss 2 bases of the junction. The CDR3 contains 14 residues, cysteine and phenylalanine counted. Only the CDR3 portion is preserved as DNA: 42 bases, with reading frame beginning at the first base. A second Seattle source provided samples from volunteer blood donors who had recovered from COVID-19. The collaborating institutions used their own protocols to collect whole blood in K2EDTA tubes. For TCRbeta analysis, collaborators shipped samples as frozen whole blood, isolated PBMCs, or DNA extracted from either of those sample types.

The source of this sequence is a woman aged 60 to 75 who had recovered from COVID-19. The V gene is TRBV10-3 and the J gene is TRBJ2-5, with 9 junctional bases fitting TRBD2. The sample was peripheral blood. DNA sequence: TGTGCCATCAGTGAGAGACTAGCGGTAGAGACCCAGTACTTC. This gives the protein CAISERLAVETQYF.